This T cell receptor (beta chain) was identified in a study of shared clonotypes between healthy human individuals. About the study: Three plates were used per donor for CD4 naive, three for CD4 memory, two for CD8 naive and one for CD8 memory.

Positively selected for CCR7, the CD45RO-negative cells used as naive CD8 cells excluded terminally differentiated effector memory CD45RA+ cells. This clone was detected only once. Trimming took 6 bases from V and 3 from J, leaving 18 bases between them. Germline lookup yields CDR1 LNHDA and CDR2 SQIVND (reference sequence). The CDR3 sequence is 16 residues long. Measured with immunoSEQ multiplex PCR; TCRdb has only the in-frame clones, and not every one. The sample has approximately 590,000 clones, roughly 95% seen once. This chain joins TRBV19 and TRBJ2-1, with a possible D match to TRBD1 (5 bases). The receptor comes from a woman in her 30s in good health. Sequencing was done on a sample of naive CD8+ T cells sorted from blood. CDR3 in DNA: TGTGCCAGTAGCCCCGGACAAGGGCTAAACTACAATGAGCAGTTCTTC. Translating gives CASSPGQGLNYNEQFF.